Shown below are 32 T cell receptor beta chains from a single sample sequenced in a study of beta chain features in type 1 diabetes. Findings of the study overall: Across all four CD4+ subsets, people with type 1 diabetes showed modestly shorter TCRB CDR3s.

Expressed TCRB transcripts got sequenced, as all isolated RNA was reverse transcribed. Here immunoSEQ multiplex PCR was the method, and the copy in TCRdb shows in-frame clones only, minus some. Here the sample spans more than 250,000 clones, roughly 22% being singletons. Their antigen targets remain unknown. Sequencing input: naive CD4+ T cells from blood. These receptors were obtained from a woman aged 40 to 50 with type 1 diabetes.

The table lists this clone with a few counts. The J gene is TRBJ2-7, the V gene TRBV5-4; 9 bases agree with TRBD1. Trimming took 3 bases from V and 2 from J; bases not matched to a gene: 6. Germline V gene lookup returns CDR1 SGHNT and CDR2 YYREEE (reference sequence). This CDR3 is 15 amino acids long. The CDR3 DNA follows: TGTGCCAGCAGCTCCGGACAGGGGTCTACCTACGAGCAGTACTTC. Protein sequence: CASSSGQGSTYEQYF.

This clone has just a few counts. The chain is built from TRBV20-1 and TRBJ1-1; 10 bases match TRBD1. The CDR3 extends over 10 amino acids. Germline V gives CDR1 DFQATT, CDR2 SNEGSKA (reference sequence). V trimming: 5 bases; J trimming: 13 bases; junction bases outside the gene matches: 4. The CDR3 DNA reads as TGCAGTGCTCCCCGGGACAGGGGTTTCTTT. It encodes CSAPRDRGFF.

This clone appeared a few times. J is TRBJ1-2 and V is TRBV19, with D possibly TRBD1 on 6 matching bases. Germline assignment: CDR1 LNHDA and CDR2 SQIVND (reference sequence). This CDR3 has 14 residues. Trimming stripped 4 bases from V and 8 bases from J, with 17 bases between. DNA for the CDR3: TGTGCCAGTAGTACGGGGAACAGGGTGGAAGGCTACACCTTC. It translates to CASSTGNRVEGYTF.

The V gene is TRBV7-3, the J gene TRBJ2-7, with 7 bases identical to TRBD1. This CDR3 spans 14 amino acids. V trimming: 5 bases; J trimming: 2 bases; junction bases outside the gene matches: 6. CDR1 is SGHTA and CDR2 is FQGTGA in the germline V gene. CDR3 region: CASSTTGTAYEQYF. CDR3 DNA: TGTGCCAGCAGCACGACAGGGACCGCCTACGAGCAGTACTTC. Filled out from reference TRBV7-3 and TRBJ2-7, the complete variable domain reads GAGVSQTPSNKVTEKGKYVELRCDPISGHTALYWYRQSLGQGPEFLIYFQGTGAADDSGLPNDRFFAVRPEGSVSTLKIQRTERGDSAVYLCASSTTGTAYEQYFGPGTRLTVT.

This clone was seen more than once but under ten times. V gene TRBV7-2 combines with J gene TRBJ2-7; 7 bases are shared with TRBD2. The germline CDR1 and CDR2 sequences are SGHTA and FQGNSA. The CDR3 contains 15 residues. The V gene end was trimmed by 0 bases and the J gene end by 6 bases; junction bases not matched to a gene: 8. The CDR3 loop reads CASSLALAAKSEQYF. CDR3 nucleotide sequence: TGTGCCAGCAGCTTAGCCCTAGCGGCGAAGAGCGAGCAGTACTTC.

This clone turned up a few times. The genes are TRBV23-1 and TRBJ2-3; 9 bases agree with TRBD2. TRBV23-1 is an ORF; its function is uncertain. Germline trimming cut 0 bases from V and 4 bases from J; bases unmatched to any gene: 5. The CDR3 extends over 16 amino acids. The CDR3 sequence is CASSQSAGGGADTQYF. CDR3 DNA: TGCGCCAGCAGTCAATCGGCGGGCGGGGGGGCAGATACGCAGTATTTT.

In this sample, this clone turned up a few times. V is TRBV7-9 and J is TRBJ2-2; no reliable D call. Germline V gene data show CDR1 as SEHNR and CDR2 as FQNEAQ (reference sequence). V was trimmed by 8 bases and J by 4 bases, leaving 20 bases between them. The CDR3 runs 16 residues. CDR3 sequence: CASGPAALRLTGELFF. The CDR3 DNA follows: TGTGCCAGCGGCCCCGCCGCCCTGAGGCTCACCGGGGAGCTGTTTTTT.

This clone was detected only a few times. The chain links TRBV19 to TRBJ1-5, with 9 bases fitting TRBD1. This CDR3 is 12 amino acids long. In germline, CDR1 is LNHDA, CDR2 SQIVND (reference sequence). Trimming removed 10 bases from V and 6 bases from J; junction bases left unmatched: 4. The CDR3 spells CATGQGGQPQHF. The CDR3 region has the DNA TGTGCCACGGGACAGGGCGGTCAGCCCCAGCATTTT.

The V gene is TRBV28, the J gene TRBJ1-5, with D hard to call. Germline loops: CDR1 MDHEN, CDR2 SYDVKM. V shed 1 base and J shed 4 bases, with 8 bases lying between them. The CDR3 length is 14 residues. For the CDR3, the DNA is TGTGCCAGCAGTTTATTCGAGGTAAATCAGCCCCAGCATTTT. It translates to CASSLFEVNQPQHF.

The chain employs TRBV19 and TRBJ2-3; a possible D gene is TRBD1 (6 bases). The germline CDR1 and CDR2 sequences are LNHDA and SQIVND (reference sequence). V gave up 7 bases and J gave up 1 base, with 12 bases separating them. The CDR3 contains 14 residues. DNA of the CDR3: TGTGCCAGTAATTCAGGGGCCGGCACAGATACGCAGTATTTT. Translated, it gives CASNSGAGTDTQYF.

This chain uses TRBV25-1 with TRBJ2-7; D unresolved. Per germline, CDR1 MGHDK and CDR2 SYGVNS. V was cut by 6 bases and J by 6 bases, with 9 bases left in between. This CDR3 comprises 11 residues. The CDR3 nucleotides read TGTGCCAGCAGGGAGCTTACCGAGCAGTACTTC. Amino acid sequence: CASRELTEQYF.

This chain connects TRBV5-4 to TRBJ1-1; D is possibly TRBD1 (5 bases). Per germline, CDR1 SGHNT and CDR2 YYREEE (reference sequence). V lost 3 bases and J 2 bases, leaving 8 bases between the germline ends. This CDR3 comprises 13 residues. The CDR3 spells CASSSDSNTEAFF. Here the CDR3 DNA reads TGTGCCAGCAGCTCTGACAGTAACACTGAAGCTTTCTTT.

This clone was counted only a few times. This CDR3 reads CASSSDRSYEQYF. CDR3 bases: TGTGCCAGCAGCTCCGACAGGAGCTACGAGCAGTACTTC. The chain carries TRBV5-4 and TRBJ2-7; tentatively, D is TRBD1 (6 bases). V lost 3 bases and J lost 3, with 10 bases in between. CDR3 length: 13 amino acids. CDR1 and CDR2 from the germline V gene are SGHNT and YYREEE (reference sequence).

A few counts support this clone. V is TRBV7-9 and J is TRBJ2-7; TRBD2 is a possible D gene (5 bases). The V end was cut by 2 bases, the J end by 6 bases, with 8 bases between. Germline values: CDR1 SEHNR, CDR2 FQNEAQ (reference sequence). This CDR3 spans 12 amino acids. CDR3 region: CASSLNRGEQYF. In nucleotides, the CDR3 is TGTGCCAGCAGCTTAAATCGGGGCGAGCAGTACTTC.

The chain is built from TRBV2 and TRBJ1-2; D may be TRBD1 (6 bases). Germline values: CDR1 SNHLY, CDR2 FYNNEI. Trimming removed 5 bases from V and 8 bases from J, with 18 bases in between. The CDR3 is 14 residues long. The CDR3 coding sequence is TGTGCCAGCAGTACAGGGTACCTATACGGGGGCTACACCTTC. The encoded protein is CASSTGYLYGGYTF.

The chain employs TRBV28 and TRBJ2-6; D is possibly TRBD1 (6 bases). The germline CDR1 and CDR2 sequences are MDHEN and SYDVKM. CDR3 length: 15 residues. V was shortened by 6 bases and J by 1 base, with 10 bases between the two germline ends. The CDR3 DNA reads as TGTGCCAGCAGGCAACAGGGATCTGGGGCCAACGTCCTGACTTTC. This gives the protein CASRQQGSGANVLTF.

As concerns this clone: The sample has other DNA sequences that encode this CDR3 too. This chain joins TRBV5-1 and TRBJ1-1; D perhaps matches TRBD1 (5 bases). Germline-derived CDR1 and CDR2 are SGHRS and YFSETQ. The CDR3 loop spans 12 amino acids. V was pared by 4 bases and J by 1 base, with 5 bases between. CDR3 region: CASSTGNTEAFF. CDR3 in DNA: TGCGCCAGCAGCACAGGGAACACTGAAGCTTTCTTT.

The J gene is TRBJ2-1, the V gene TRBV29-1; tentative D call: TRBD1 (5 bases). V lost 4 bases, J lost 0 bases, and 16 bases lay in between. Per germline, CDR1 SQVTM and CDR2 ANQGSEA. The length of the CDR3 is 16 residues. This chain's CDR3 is CSVGGSIPYSYNEQFF. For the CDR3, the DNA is TGCAGCGTTGGGGGCAGTATACCCTACTCCTACAATGAGCAGTTCTTC.

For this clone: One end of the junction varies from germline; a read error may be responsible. The CDR3 bases are TGTGCCACCAGCAGAACAATCGACAAAGAGCAGTTCTTC. Protein sequence: CATSRTIDKEQFF. The chain uses TRBV15 and TRBJ2-1; D remains unclear. The CDR3 is made up of 13 amino acids. Germline V gene lookup returns CDR1 LNHNV and CDR2 YYDKDF (reference sequence). The full variable domain, in which reference TRBV15 and TRBJ2-1 provide the parts outside the CDR3, is DAMVIQNPRYQVTQFGKPVTLSCSQTLNHNVMYWYQQKSSQAPKLLFHYYDKDFNNEADTPDNFQSRRPNTSFCFLDIRSPGLGDTAMYLCATSRTIDKEQFFGPGTRLTVL.

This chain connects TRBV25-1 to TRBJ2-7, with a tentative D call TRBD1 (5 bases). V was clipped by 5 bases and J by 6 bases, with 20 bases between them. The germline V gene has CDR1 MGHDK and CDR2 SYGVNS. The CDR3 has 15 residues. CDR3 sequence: CASSPMNGAPPEQYF. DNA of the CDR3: TGTGCCAGCAGTCCCATGAATGGGGCTCCTCCCGAGCAGTACTTC.

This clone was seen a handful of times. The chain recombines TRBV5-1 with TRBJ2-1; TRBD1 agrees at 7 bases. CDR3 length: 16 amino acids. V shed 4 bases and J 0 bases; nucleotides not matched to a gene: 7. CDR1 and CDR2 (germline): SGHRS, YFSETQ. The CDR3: CASSPGQASSYNEQFF. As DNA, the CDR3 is TGCGCCAGCAGCCCTGGACAGGCCAGCTCCTACAATGAGCAGTTCTTC.

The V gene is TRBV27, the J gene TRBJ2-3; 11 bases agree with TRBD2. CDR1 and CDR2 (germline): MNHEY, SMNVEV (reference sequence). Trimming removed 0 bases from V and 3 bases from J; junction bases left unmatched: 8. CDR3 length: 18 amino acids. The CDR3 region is CASSLSTTSGSTTDTQYF. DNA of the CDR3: TGTGCCAGCAGTTTATCGACCACTAGCGGGAGTACGACAGATACGCAGTATTTT.

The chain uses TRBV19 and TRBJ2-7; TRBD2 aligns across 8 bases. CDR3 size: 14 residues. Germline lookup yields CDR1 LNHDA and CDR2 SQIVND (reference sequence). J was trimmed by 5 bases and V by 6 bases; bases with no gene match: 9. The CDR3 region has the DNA TGTGCCAGTAGCCCGGGGGGGATCAGGAACGAGCAGTACTTC. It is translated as CASSPGGIRNEQYF.

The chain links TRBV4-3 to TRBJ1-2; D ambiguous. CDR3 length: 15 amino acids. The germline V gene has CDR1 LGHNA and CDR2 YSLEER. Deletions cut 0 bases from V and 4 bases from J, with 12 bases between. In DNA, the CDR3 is TGCGCCAGCAGCCAAGATTCGGGGTACGGCTATGGCTACACCTTC. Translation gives CASSQDSGYGYGYTF.

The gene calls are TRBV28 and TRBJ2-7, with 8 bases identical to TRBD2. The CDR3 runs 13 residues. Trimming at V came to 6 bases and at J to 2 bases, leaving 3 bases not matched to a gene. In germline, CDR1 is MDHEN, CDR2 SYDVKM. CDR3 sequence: CASSPGGAYEQYF. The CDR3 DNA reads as TGTGCCAGCAGCCCGGGGGGGGCCTACGAGCAGTACTTC.

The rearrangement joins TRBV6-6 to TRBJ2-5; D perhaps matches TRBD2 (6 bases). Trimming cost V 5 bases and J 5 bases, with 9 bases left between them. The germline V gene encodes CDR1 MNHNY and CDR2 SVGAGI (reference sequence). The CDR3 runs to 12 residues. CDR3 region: CASSPGRETQYF. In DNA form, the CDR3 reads TGTGCCAGCAGTCCAGGGAGGGAGACCCAGTACTTC.

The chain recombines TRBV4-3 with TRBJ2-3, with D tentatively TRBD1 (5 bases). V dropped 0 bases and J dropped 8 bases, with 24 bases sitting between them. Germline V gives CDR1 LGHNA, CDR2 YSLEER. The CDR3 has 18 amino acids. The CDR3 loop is CASSQEGPAGARSPTQYF. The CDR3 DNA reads TGCGCCAGCAGCCAAGAGGGGCCGGCTGGTGCGCGGAGTCCTACGCAGTATTTT.

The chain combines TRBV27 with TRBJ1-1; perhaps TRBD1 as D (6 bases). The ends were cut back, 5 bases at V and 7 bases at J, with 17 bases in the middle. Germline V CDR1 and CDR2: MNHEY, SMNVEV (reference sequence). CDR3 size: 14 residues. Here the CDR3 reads CASSRTQGSFEAFF. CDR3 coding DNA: TGTGCCAGCAGTCGTACGCAGGGGTCCTTTGAAGCTTTCTTT.

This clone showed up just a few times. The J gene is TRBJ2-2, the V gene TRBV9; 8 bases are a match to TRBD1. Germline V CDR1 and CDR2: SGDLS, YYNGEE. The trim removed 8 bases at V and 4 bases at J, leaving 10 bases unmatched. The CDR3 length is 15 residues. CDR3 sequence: CARSTGGRGTGELFF. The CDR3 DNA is TGTGCCAGATCCACAGGGGGAAGGGGCACCGGGGAGCTGTTTTTT.

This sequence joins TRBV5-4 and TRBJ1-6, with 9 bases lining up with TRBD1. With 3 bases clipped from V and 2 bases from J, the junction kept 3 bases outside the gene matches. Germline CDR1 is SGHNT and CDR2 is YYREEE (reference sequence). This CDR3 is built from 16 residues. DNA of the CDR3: TGTGCCAGCAGCTCCGGGACAGGGACCTATAATTCACCCCTCCACTTT. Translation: CASSSGTGTYNSPLHF.

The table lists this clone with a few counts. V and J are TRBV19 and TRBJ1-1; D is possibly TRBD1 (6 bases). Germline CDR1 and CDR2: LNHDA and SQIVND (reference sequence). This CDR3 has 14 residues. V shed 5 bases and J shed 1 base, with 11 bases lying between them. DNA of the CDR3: TGTGCCAGTAGTCAAACAGGGAGGAACACTGAAGCTTTCTTT. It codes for CASSQTGRNTEAFF. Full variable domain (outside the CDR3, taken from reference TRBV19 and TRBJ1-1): DGGITQSPKYLFRKEGQNVTLSCEQNLNHDAMYWYRQDPGQGLRLIYYSQIVNDFQKGDIAEGYSVSREKKESFPLTVTSAQKNPTAFYLCASSQTGRNTEAFFGQGTRLTVV.

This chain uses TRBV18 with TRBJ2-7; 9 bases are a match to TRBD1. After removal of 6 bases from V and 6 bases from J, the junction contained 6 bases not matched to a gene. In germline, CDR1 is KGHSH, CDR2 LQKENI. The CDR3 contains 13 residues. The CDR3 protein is CASSPGTGLEQYF. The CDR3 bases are TGTGCCAGCTCCCCCGGGACAGGGCTCGAGCAGTACTTC.